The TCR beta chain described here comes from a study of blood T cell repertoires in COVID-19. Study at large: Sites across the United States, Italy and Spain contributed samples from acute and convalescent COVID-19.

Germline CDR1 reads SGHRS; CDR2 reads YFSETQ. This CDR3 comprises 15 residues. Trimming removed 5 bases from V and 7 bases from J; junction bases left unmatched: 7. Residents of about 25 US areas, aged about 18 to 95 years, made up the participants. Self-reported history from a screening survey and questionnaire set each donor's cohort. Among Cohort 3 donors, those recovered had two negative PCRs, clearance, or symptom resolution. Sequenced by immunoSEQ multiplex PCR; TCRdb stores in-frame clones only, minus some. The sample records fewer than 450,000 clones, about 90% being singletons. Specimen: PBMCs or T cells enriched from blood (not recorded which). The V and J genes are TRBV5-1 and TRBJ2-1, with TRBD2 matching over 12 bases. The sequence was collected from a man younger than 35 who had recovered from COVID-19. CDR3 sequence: CASRTLAGGSNEQFF. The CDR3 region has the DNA TGCGCCAGCAGGACCCTAGCGGGGGGGTCTAATGAGCAGTTCTTC.